This TCR beta chain was sequenced for a study of brain T cells in children with intractable seizures. CDR1 LNHNV and CDR2 YYDKDF come from the germline V gene (reference sequence). Trimming took 5 bases from V and 0 from J; bases not matched to a gene: 7. The CDR3 loop spans 18 amino acids. Time point specified: blood from clinic visit 5 months post-surgery; TSC patient then seizure free. Only cases whose brain tissue showed the highest T cell transcript signatures were sequenced. Comments on this clone: As yet, its antigen is unknown.

The study's findings and limits: Clones missing pre-surgery may reflect undersampling of that blood sample.

Repertoires were generated with immunoSEQ multiplex PCR, while TCRdb's copy carries only in-frame clones and drops some. The top ten hold around 6% of the sample, which has about 320,000 clones, roughly 92% seen once. This receptor was taken from a boy under two years old with tuberous sclerosis and intractable seizures. The sample was peripheral blood, taken roughly 5 months after surgery. The chain recombines TRBV15 with TRBJ2-3; 14 bases are shared with TRBD2. CDR3 in DNA: TGTGCCACCAGCCTACCGGGACTAGCGGGGGCTAGCACAGATACGCAGTATTTT. Translating gives CATSLPGLAGASTDTQYF.